This paragraph reports one T cell receptor beta chain. This sample was included in a study of blood T cell repertoires in COVID-19. Background on the study: T cells, B-cell-depleted T cells, or PBMCs supplied cDNA or gDNA.

This CDR3 comprises 15 residues. Germline assignment: CDR1 SGHVS and CDR2 FQNEAQ. With 1 base clipped from V and 6 bases from J, the junction kept 8 bases outside the gene matches. Produced via immunoSEQ multiplex PCR; TCRdb's table is partial and in-frame only. Of 150,000 or so clones listed, 75% to 80% were seen once; the top ten hold 1.5% to 2%. Sample: peripheral blood. The genes are TRBV7-8 and TRBJ2-7, with 8 bases fitting TRBD1. The TCR sequence derives from a man older than 75 with acute or convalescent COVID-19. The chain's CDR3 is CASSLVGQGAGEQYF. The CDR3 DNA reads TGTGCCAGCAGCTTAGTCGGCCAGGGGGCGGGCGAGCAGTACTTC. Full variable domain (outside the CDR3, taken from reference TRBV7-8 and TRBJ2-7): GAGVSQSPRYKVAKRGQDVALRCDPISGHVSLFWYQQALGQGPEFLTYFQNEAQLDKSGLPSDRFFAERPEGSVSTLKIQRTQQEDSAVYLCASSLVGQGAGEQYFGPGTRLTVT.